This entry concerns a single T cell receptor (beta chain). This record comes from a study of blood T cell repertoires in COVID-19. Study-level information: From the United States, Italy and Spain came samples of acute and convalescent COVID-19. T cells, B-cell-depleted T cells, or PBMCs supplied cDNA or gDNA.

Original data processing: Reference gene primer amplification gave estimated nucleated cell counts. TCRdb keeps only in-frame clones here, not all; method: immunoSEQ multiplex PCR. The V and J calls and clone size were taken over from that table, and D and trimming were inferred from the DNA. The table has about 53,000 clones, 75% to 90% seen once. Trimming pared 0 bases from V and 4 bases from J, leaving 9 bases between. The CDR3 sequence is 14 residues long. Germline V lookup: CDR1 SGHDN, CDR2 FVKESK. Material for sequencing was peripheral blood. The chain has TRBV14 and TRBJ1-2, with no clear D. This clonotype originated in a man at least 80 years old with acute or convalescent COVID-19. The CDR3 here is CASSQDVWAYGYTF. For the CDR3, the DNA is TGTGCCAGCAGCCAAGACGTCTGGGCCTATGGCTACACCTTC.